This T cell receptor beta chain was sequenced during a study of blood T cell repertoires in COVID-19. Study as a whole: Sources were T cells, B-cell-depleted T cells, or PBMCs; the material itself was cDNA or gDNA.

This CDR3 comprises 14 residues. CDR1 and CDR2 from the germline V gene are SGHAT and FQNNGV. V gave up 4 bases and J gave up 3 bases, with 12 bases separating them. This clone has a single count. As handled by the study authors: Reference gene primer amplification in the assay estimated nucleated cell counts. Libraries were prepared by immunoSEQ multiplex PCR; TCRdb keeps only in-frame clonotypes and omits some of them. V and J calls and clone size are copied from that table; D and trimming were computed from the DNA. This table has 150,000 or so clones, 85% to 90% appearing once. The sequence came from a young man with acute or convalescent COVID-19. The sequenced sample was peripheral blood. The gene calls are TRBV11-2 and TRBJ1-1, with D possibly TRBD1 on 6 matching bases. The CDR3 nucleotides read TGTGCCAGCAGCTCGTACAGGGTTGACACTGAAGCTTTCTTT. It yields the protein CASSSYRVDTEAFF.